This T cell receptor beta chain originates from a study of beta chain features in type 1 diabetes. Notes on this clone: Its antigen remains unknown.

As every portion of the isolated RNA was reverse transcribed, the sequencing read expressed TCRB transcripts. The assay was immunoSEQ multiplex PCR, and TCRdb's table has in-frame clones only and misses some. Found here are about 330,000 clones, roughly 11% of them singletons; the top ten hold under 0.02%. General study results and limits: Reads derived from cDNA could over-represent cells showing high TCR expression.

CDR3 length: 14 residues. Germline-derived CDR1 and CDR2 are LGHNA and YSLEER. V lost 4 bases to trimming and J lost 6 bases, with 16 bases between them. The genes are TRBV4-3 and TRBJ2-7, with no clear D. The sequence was obtained from a woman aged 30 to 39 in good health. What was sequenced was naive CD4+ T cells from blood. The CDR3 spells CASSRAESASEQYF. DNA of the CDR3: TGCGCCAGCAGCCGAGCTGAATCTGCGTCCGAGCAGTACTTC.